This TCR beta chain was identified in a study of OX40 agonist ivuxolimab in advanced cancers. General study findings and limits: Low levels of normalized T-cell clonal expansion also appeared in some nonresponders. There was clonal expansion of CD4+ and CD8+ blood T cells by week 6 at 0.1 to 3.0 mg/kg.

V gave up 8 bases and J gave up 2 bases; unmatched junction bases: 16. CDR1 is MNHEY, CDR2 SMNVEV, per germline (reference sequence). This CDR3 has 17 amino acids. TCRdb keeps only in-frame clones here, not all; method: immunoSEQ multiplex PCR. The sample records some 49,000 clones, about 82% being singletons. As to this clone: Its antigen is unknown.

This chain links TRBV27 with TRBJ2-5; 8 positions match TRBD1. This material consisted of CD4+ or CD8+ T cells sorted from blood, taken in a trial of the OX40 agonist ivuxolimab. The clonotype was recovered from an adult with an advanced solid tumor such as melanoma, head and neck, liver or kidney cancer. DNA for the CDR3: TGTGCCAGCGGCGATCAGGGGGCGCGTGAGCAGCAAGAGACCCAGTACTTC. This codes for CASGDQGAREQQETQYF.